The 14 T cell receptor beta chains listed next were all sequenced from one sample in a study of blood T cell repertoires in COVID-19. Repertoires were generated with immunoSEQ multiplex PCR, while TCRdb's copy carries only in-frame clones and drops some. The data hold fewer than 300,000 clones, with under 90% observed a single time. The sample comprised peripheral blood. The receptors were gathered from a human donor in a cohort sampled during active COVID-19.

In DNA form, the CDR3 reads TGTGCCAGCAGCCCGCGGGACGGAGGGTCTTCGCCCTACGAGCAGTACTTC. It translates to CASSPRDGGSSPYEQYF. This chain connects TRBV7-9 to TRBJ2-7, with D tentatively TRBD2 (6 bases). From germline, CDR1 is SEHNR and CDR2 FQNEAQ (reference sequence). V was cut by 5 bases and J by 2 bases, with 22 bases left in between. CDR3 length equals 17 residues.

The CDR3 spells CASSLVGGQLAKNIQYF. The CDR3 DNA sequence: TGTGCCAGCAGCTTAGTAGGGGGACAGCTAGCCAAAAACATTCAGTACTTC. The chain joins TRBV7-2 to TRBJ2-4; TRBD1 agrees at 7 bases. V shed 1 base and J 0 bases; nucleotides not matched to a gene: 6. Germline lookup yields CDR1 SGHTA and CDR2 FQGNSA. This CDR3 spans 17 amino acids.

This clone was recorded a few times. This rearrangement joins TRBV12-3 or TRBV12-4 to TRBJ2-7, with D possibly TRBD1 on 5 matching bases. CDR3 length equals 13 residues. Deletions cut 5 bases from V and 5 bases from J, with 13 bases between. The DNA for the CDR3 is TGTGCCAGCAGTCTCCAGGGCCGCAACGAGCAGTACTTC. This encodes CASSLQGRNEQYF.

Here the CDR3 reads CASSQSQGCQISGANVLTF. For the CDR3, the DNA is TGCGCCAGCAGTCAATCGCAGGGGTGCCAAATCTCTGGGGCCAACGTCCTGACTTTC. The chain couples TRBV23-1 to TRBJ2-6; D may be TRBD1 (6 bases). TRBV23-1 is designated an ORF whose function remains uncertain. The CDR3 runs to 19 residues. Trimming stripped 0 bases from V and 0 bases from J, with 15 bases between.

The V call is TRBV10-3, the J call TRBJ2-2, with 7 bases fitting TRBD1. This CDR3 contains 15 residues. Unmatched junction bases numbered 1, after V lost 3 bases and J lost 0 bases. Germline V lookup: CDR1 ENHRY, CDR2 SYGVKD. The CDR3 nucleotides are TGTGCCATCAGTGAACAGGGGACGAACACCGGGGAGCTGTTTTTT. Its protein is CAISEQGTNTGELFF.

The V and J genes are TRBV6-1 and TRBJ1-5, with 7 bases lining up with TRBD1. Germline V gene data show CDR1 as MNHNS and CDR2 as SASEGT. Germline trimming cut 3 bases from V and 3 bases from J; bases unmatched to any gene: 5. CDR3 length: 15 amino acids. CDR3 in DNA: TGTGCCAGCAGTGACGGGACAGTCGTCAATCAGCCCCAGCATTTT. As protein: CASSDGTVVNQPQHF.

This chain joins TRBV4-1 and TRBJ1-3; 7 nucleotides agree with TRBD1. The CDR3 covers 17 residues. The ends lost 0 bases at V and 5 bases at J; junction bases unmatched: 10. Germline V gene lookup returns CDR1 MGHRA and CDR2 YSYEKL. The CDR3, as DNA: TGCGCCAGCAGCCAAGATGTTACCGGGACAGCCAGAAACACCATATATTTT. As protein: CASSQDVTGTARNTIYF.

This sequence joins TRBV28 and TRBJ1-6, with TRBD1 as a possible D gene (6 bases). Trimming left V 5 bases short and J 13 bases short, with 15 bases between. This CDR3 has 13 residues. CDR1 and CDR2 (germline): MDHEN, SYDVKM. CDR3 in DNA: TGTGCCAGCAGTCCAGGACAGAGTGTTCCCCTCCACTTT. Translating gives CASSPGQSVPLHF.

V and J are TRBV3-1 (or the pseudogene TRBV3-2) and TRBJ2-1, with a tentative D call TRBD1 (5 bases). The germline V gene has CDR1 LGHDT and CDR2 YNNKEL (reference sequence). CDR3 length: 14 amino acids. V was clipped by 2 bases and J by 6 bases, with 11 bases between them. DNA for the CDR3: TGTGCCAGCAGCCAACTGGGGCGGTTCAATGAGCAGTTCTTC. Its protein product is CASSQLGRFNEQFF.

This clone was observed a few times. The gene calls are TRBV7-9 and TRBJ2-7; TRBD2 might be the D (5 bases). The CDR3 is 13 amino acids. Germline CDR1 is SEHNR and CDR2 is FQNEAQ (reference sequence). V shed 4 bases and J shed 3 bases, with 10 bases lying between them. CDR3 region: CASSSAGIYEQYF. The DNA of the CDR3 is TGTGCCAGCAGCTCCGCCGGGATCTACGAGCAGTACTTC.

The J gene is TRBJ1-2, the V gene TRBV24-1; D gene ambiguous. Per the germline V gene, CDR1 is KGHDR and CDR2 is SFDVKD. This CDR3 region has 15 residues. Trimming shortened V by 0 bases and J by 0 bases, and 7 bases separated the two germline ends. The CDR3 DNA reads as TGTGCCACCAGTGATTTGGGGCAGTCTAACTATGGCTACACCTTC. This gives the protein CATSDLGQSNYGYTF.

V usage is TRBV11-2 and J usage is TRBJ1-1, with D perhaps TRBD1 (6 bases). The CDR3 is made up of 15 amino acids. CDR1 and CDR2 from the germline V gene are SGHAT and FQNNGV. V lost 1 base, J lost 3 bases, and 12 bases lay in between. This chain's CDR3 is CASSLGWGPDTEAFF. CDR3 bases: TGTGCCAGCAGCTTAGGTTGGGGGCCGGACACTGAAGCTTTCTTT.

This sequence joins TRBV27 and TRBJ2-7; 7 bases agree with TRBD2. This CDR3 comprises 16 residues. Per germline, CDR1 MNHEY and CDR2 SMNVEV (reference sequence). J lost 0 bases, V lost 0 bases, and 5 bases had no gene match. CDR3 nucleotides: TGTGCCAGCAGTTTATCGATTGCGGGAGCCTCCTACGAGCAGTACTTC. This sequence encodes CASSLSIAGASYEQYF.

The chain couples TRBV9 to TRBJ1-2; weak D call: TRBD1 (6 bases). Trimming stripped 0 bases from V and 4 bases from J, with 10 bases between. Germline V lookup: CDR1 SGDLS, CDR2 YYNGEE. CDR3 length equals 14 residues. The CDR3: CASSVASQGYGYTF. CDR3 nucleotides: TGTGCCAGCAGCGTAGCATCACAGGGCTATGGCTACACCTTC.